These 9 T cell receptor beta chains were sequenced from one sample in a study of T-cell memory formation after mild COVID-19. TCRdb reprocessed the 5' RACE reads via MiXCR and lists one record per CDR3 protein. This repertoire shows about 500,000 distinct CDR3 sequences, about a fifth found once; its top ten account for 9.5% to 15%. Input material: PBMCs or a T cell subset sorted from them (not recorded which). Source of these receptors: an adult woman who had mild COVID-19 (a few samples of this study predate the infection). Cell type and time point are not known.

In this sample, this clonotype turned up a few times. The chain couples TRBV29-1 to TRBJ2-1; D is undetermined. The CDR3 sequence is 11 residues long. V lost 5 bases, J lost 6 bases, and 8 bases lay in between. Germline lookup yields CDR1 SQVTM and CDR2 ANQGSEA. The chain's CDR3 is CSVKQLNEQFF. The CDR3, as DNA: TGCAGCGTTAAACAGCTCAATGAGCAGTTCTTC.

This clonotype has just a few counts. J is TRBJ1-5 and V is TRBV30; 10 bases are a match to TRBD1. With V trimmed by 2 bases and J by 5 bases, 3 bases remained unmatched. The germline gives CDR1 GTSNPN, CDR2 SVGIG (reference sequence). The CDR3 spans 14 residues. The DNA of the CDR3 is TGTGCCTGGAGTACGGGGACAGGGGATCAGCCCCAGCATTTT. Translated, it gives CAWSTGTGDQPQHF.

This clonotype was recorded a few times. The V call is TRBV4-1, the J call TRBJ2-5; no definite D call. The ends were cut back, 1 base at V and 4 bases at J, with 13 bases in the middle. The CDR3 has 15 amino acids. The germline V gene has CDR1 MGHRA and CDR2 YSYEKL. The CDR3 region is CASSQAGPPLETQYF. The CDR3, as DNA: TGCGCCAGCAGCCAAGCTGGGCCTCCCCTAGAGACCCAGTACTTC.

This clonotype was seen more than once but under ten times. The V call is TRBV27, the J call TRBJ2-2; D might be TRBD2 (6 bases). CDR3 length: 18 residues. V was pared by 3 bases and J by 1 base, with 18 bases between. Germline CDR1 and CDR2: MNHEY and SMNVEV (reference sequence). The chain's CDR3 is CASSFLTGVQGNTGELFF. The CDR3 DNA follows: TGTGCCAGCAGTTTCCTAACGGGGGTGCAGGGGAACACCGGGGAGCTGTTTTTT.

This clonotype has ten or more counts. The chain employs TRBV5-1 and TRBJ2-7, with 9 bases identical to TRBD1. Germline V gene data show CDR1 as SGHRS and CDR2 as YFSETQ. V shed 4 bases and J 4 bases; nucleotides not matched to a gene: 9. The CDR3 totals 15 residues. This chain's CDR3 is CASSPWDREMYEQYF. The CDR3 DNA reads as TGCGCCAGCAGCCCGTGGGACAGGGAAATGTACGAGCAGTACTTC.

This clonotype was counted many times. The CDR3 spells CAISGVRTYEQYF. Written as DNA, the CDR3 is TGTGCCATCAGTGGGGTTAGAACCTACGAGCAGTACTTC. The chain employs TRBV10-3 and TRBJ2-7; D is unclear. The germline CDR1 and CDR2 sequences are ENHRY and SYGVKD. This CDR3 has 13 amino acids. Trimming removed 4 bases at V and 2 bases at J, with 9 bases between.

This clonotype was detected once. V gene TRBV19 combines with J gene TRBJ2-3; 12 bases agree with TRBD1. The ends lost 3 bases at V and 11 bases at J; junction bases unmatched: 9. CDR3 length equals 15 residues. Germline V gives CDR1 LNHDA, CDR2 SQIVND (reference sequence). The CDR3 loop reads CASSIPGTGGQEQYF. In nucleotides, the CDR3 is TGTGCCAGTAGTATCCCCGGGACAGGGGGCCAGGAGCAGTATTTT.

This sequence joins TRBV6-1 and TRBJ1-1; D not resolved. CDR3 length: 14 residues. Trimming removed 4 bases at V and 0 bases at J, with 9 bases between. The germline V gene encodes CDR1 MNHNS and CDR2 SASEGT. Written as DNA, the CDR3 is TGTGCCAGCAGTGTGGCAGAAGTGAACACTGAAGCTTTCTTT. This translates into CASSVAEVNTEAFF.

This clonotype was counted a few times. V usage is TRBV6-5 and J usage is TRBJ2-7, with D uncertain. Trimming cost V 5 bases and J 5 bases, with 16 bases left between them. The CDR3 is 14 residues long. CDR1 MNHEY and CDR2 SVGAGI come from the germline V gene. The CDR3 is CASSRTIIVDEQYF. The CDR3 DNA sequence: TGTGCCAGCAGTCGAACTATAATTGTGGACGAGCAGTACTTC.